These 6 T cell receptor beta chains were all obtained from the same sample, sequenced in a study of blood T cell repertoires in COVID-19. Generated by immunoSEQ multiplex PCR, the TCRdb table keeps only in-frame clones and is missing some. The table records 100,000 to 150,000 clones, roughly four fifths of them present only once. Sequencing used peripheral blood. These receptors originate from a woman aged 60-75 years with acute or convalescent COVID-19.

The rearrangement links TRBV5-1 to TRBJ1-5; TRBD1 agrees at 7 bases. The CDR3 has 15 amino acids. The germline V gene encodes CDR1 SGHRS and CDR2 YFSETQ. The ends lost 0 bases at V and 7 bases at J; junction bases unmatched: 7. The CDR3 here is CASSLEGGKGQPQHF. Written as DNA, the CDR3 is TGCGCCAGCAGCTTGGAAGGGGGCAAGGGACAGCCCCAGCATTTT.

In the case of this clone: A read error may produce the germline difference seen at one junction end. The chain links TRBV30 to TRBJ1-5, with D possibly matching TRBD1 (5 bases). Germline values: CDR1 GTSNPN, CDR2 SVGIG (reference sequence). This CDR3 is 14 amino acids long. In nucleotides, the CDR3 is TGTGCCTGGAGTGTTACAGGTAGCCATCAGCCCCAGCATTTT. Protein sequence: CAWSVTGSHQPQHF. The full variable domain, with the rest looked up from reference TRBV30 and TRBJ1-5, is SQTIHQWPATLVQPVGSPLSLECTVEGTSNPNLYWYRQAAGRGLQLLFYSVGIGQISSEVPQNLSASRPQDRQFILSSKKLLLSDSGFYLCAWSVTGSHQPQHFGDGTRLSIL.

This chain uses TRBV27 with TRBJ1-2, with TRBD1 as a possible D gene (5 bases). Germline CDR1 is MNHEY and CDR2 is SMNVEV (reference sequence). V lost 3 bases and J 8 bases, leaving 13 bases between the germline ends. The CDR3 is made up of 13 amino acids. The CDR3 nucleotides are TGTGCCAGCAGTTTTTGGGGGGATGAGGGCTACACCTTC. Translated: CASSFWGDEGYTF.

This clone came up once. The chain links TRBV7-3 to TRBJ1-2; D is undetermined. V was trimmed by 4 bases and J by 0 bases, leaving 12 bases between them. CDR3 length: 15 amino acids. Germline CDR1 and CDR2: SGHTA and FQGTGA. Written as DNA, the CDR3 is TGTGCCAGCAGCTCAGACCAGGCAGCTAACTATGGCTACACCTTC. Translating gives CASSSDQAANYGYTF.

The chain uses TRBV6-5 and TRBJ2-3; 9 bases map to TRBD2. This CDR3 comprises 15 residues. CDR1 is MNHEY, CDR2 SVGAGI, per germline. The V and J ends lost 6 bases and 5 bases, in that order; junction bases with no gene match: 9. The CDR3 DNA sequence: TGTGCCAGCAGCTTACAAGCGGGGGGCCAAGATACGCAGTATTTT. Residues: CASSLQAGGQDTQYF.

The V call is TRBV14, the J call TRBJ1-1, with 12 bases aligning to TRBD1. The V gene's germline CDR1 is SGHDN and CDR2 FVKESK. V trimming: 4 bases; J trimming: 6 bases; junction bases outside the gene matches: 18. The CDR3 runs to 19 residues. CDR3 sequence reads: CASSPGGWETGTGGPEAFF. In DNA form, the CDR3 reads TGTGCCAGCAGCCCCGGAGGGTGGGAAACCGGGACAGGGGGCCCTGAAGCTTTCTTT.